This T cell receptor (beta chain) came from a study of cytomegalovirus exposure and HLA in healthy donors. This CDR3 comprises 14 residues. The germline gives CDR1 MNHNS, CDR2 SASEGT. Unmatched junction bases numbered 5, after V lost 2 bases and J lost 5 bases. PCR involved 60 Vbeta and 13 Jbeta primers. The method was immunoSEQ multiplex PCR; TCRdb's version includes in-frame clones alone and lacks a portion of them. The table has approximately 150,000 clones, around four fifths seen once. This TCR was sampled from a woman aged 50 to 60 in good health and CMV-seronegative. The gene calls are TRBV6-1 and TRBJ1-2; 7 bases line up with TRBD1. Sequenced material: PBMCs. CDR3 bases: TGTGCCAGCAGTGAAATTGGACAGGTATATGGCTACACCTTC. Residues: CASSEIGQVYGYTF.